This is a list of T cell receptor beta chains from one sample in a study of regulatory T cells in long-lasting Graves disease. MiXCR, applied by TCRdb to the multiplex PCR reads, yields one record per CDR3 protein. The sample holds roughly 560,000 distinct CDR3 sequences; approximately 12% are singletons and the top ten take around 10%. This sample also belongs to another study, concerning T cells in Graves' hyperthyroidism and ophthalmopathy.

The input for sequencing was peripheral blood mononuclear cells (PBMCs), taken at new diagnosis, from a patient treated with antithyroid drugs. Receptor source: a woman aged 25 to 39 with Graves disease. CDR3s include the opening cysteine and the closing phenylalanine or tryptophan. Each record gives: CDR3 length, D gene, V gene, J gene, clone size, CDR3 DNA, CDR3 protein. A D gene is named only where the DNA matches it firmly. Clone size is given for some rows only: seen once, a few or many times, or a class if the clone is expanded.

16,NA,TRBV27,TRBJ1-2,few,TGTGCCAGCAGTTTAACCCTAATGACAGCCTCCTATGGCTACACCTTC,CASSLTLMTASYGYTF
14,NA,TRBV5-1,TRBJ1-1,many,TGCGCCAGCAGCTTGTCCGCCATGAACACTGAAGCTTTCTTT,CASSLSAMNTEAFF
13,NA,TRBV11-1,TRBJ2-3,NA,TGTGCCAGCAGCCGGGAGTACACAGATACGCAGTATTTT,CASSREYTDTQYF
14,NA,TRBV4-1,TRBJ1-6,many,TGCGCCAGCAGCCAAGTGCAGGTTAATTCACCCCTCCACTTT,CASSQVQVNSPLHF
16,TRBD1,TRBV2,TRBJ1-4,NA,TGTGCCAGCAGTGGACGGGACAGTTCAACTAATGAAAAACTGTTTTTT,CASSGRDSSTNEKLFF
15,TRBD2,TRBV28,TRBJ2-7,NA,TGTGCCAGCAGTTCGACTAGCGGGAACCCCTACGAGCAGTACTTC,CASSSTSGNPYEQYF
17,TRBD1,TRBV4-1,TRBJ1-6,few,TGCGCCAGCAGCCATGAGGACAGGGGCCAGTATAATTCACCCCTCCACTTT,CASSHEDRGQYNSPLHF
13,NA,TRBV12-3/TRBV12-4,TRBJ1-6,many,TGTGCCAGCAGTTCATACATGGGTTCACCCCTCCACTTT,CASSSYMGSPLHF
13,NA,TRBV19,TRBJ2-6,NA,TGTGCCAGTACGGTCTCTGGGGCCAACGTCCTGACTTTC,CASTVSGANVLTF
14,NA,TRBV7-9,TRBJ2-1,many,TGTGCCAGCAGCTCGTCTGCCCCTTACAATGAGCAGTTCTTC,CASSSSAPYNEQFF
14,TRBD1,TRBV19,TRBJ2-7,many,TGTGCCAGTAGTAGGTCCGGGACAGGGGACGAGCAGTACTTC,CASSRSGTGDEQYF
11,NA,TRBV28,TRBJ2-5,NA,TGTGCCAGCAGTATTTTTGAGACCCAGTACTTC,CASSIFETQYF
14,NA,TRBV25-1,TRBJ2-3,many,TGTGCCAGCAGTGAAAGGCGATTCACAGATACGCAGTATTTT,CASSERRFTDTQYF
17,TRBD2,TRBV20-1,TRBJ2-3,many,TGCAGTGCTGACGTCAAACCGGGACTAGCGGGAGCAGATACGCAGTATTTT,CSADVKPGLAGADTQYF
16,NA,TRBV4-2,TRBJ1-1,many,TGTGCCAGCAGCCAGGAAGCCCTACAGGGTAACACTGAAGCTTTCTTT,CASSQEALQGNTEAFF
16,NA,TRBV7-2,TRBJ2-1,many,TGTGCCAGCAGCCCGCTACTCTCGGGACACTACAATGAGCAGTTCTTC,CASSPLLSGHYNEQFF
19,TRBD1,TRBV24-1,TRBJ1-5,NA,TGTGCCACCAGTGATTCCACTACACTCCGGGACAGGGGTGGTCAGCCCCAGCATTTT,CATSDSTTLRDRGGQPQHF
12,NA,TRBV29-1,TRBJ1-1,many,TGCAGCGTTGCTTGGGGGAACACTGAAGCTTTCTTT,CSVAWGNTEAFF
13,TRBD1,TRBV5-8,TRBJ2-7,many,TGTGCCAGCCGAGACAGGGGGCACTACGAGCAGTACTTC,CASRDRGHYEQYF
14,TRBD1,TRBV6-4,TRBJ2-2,NA,TGTGCCAGCAGTGCGACAGGGGGAACCGGGGAGCTGTTTTTT,CASSATGGTGELFF
13,NA,TRBV2,TRBJ1-3,many,TGTGCCAGATCAAGGGGGTGGCAGAACACCATATATTTT,CARSRGWQNTIYF
15,TRBD1,TRBV27,TRBJ1-1,many,TGTGCCAGCAGTTTAGGGGGGACAGGGTACCCTGAAGCTTTCTTT,CASSLGGTGYPEAFF
14,NA,TRBV20-1,TRBJ1-2,few,TGCAGTGCTAGAGATATTCGGGGGAGTTATGGCTACACCTTC,CSARDIRGSYGYTF
14,NA,TRBV27,TRBJ2-5,many,TGTGCCAGCAGCTCCCGAGGGGGCCAAGAGACCCAGTACTTC,CASSSRGGQETQYF